The rows below give T cell receptor beta chains drawn from one sample of a study of T cells in Graves' hyperthyroidism and ophthalmopathy. Via MiXCR, TCRdb re-called the multiplex PCR reads, giving one row per CDR3 protein. The sample gives about 690,000 distinct CDR3 sequences, 15% to 20% of which show up once; about 14% is in the top ten. The material sequenced was blood. The receptors here all came from a man in his fifties with Graves' hyperthyroidism. Each CDR3 is given with its conserved first and last residue. Fields, in order: J gene, V gene, D gene, clone size, CDR3 DNA, CDR3 protein. A D gene is named only where the DNA matches it firmly. The size entry is marked missing in some rows and otherwise reads once, few, many or a size class.

J: TRBJ2-7; V: TRBV28; D: NA; size: NA; DNA: TGTGCCAGCAGCGGAGGGGTGAGAGTCGAGCAGTACTTC; CDR3: CASSGGVRVEQYF
J: TRBJ2-1; V: TRBV9; D: NA; size: once; DNA: TGTGCCAGCAGCGTAGCGGGGAATGTTTACAATGAGCAGTTCTTC; CDR3: CASSVAGNVYNEQFF
J: TRBJ2-3; V: TRBV2; D: TRBD2; size: NA; DNA: TGTGCCAGCAGTTTGGGACTAGCGGGAGGGTCTGGAGATACGCAGTATTTT; CDR3: CASSLGLAGGSGDTQYF
J: TRBJ2-3; V: TRBV30; D: TRBD2; size: few; DNA: TGTGCCAAACGCCGGCTAGCGGAAGATACGCAGTATTTT; CDR3: CAKRRLAEDTQYF
J: TRBJ2-3; V: TRBV3-1; D: NA; size: many; DNA: TGTGCCAGCAGCCAAGATCTGTCCGGTGTCACAGATACGCAGTATTTT; CDR3: CASSQDLSGVTDTQYF
J: TRBJ2-7; V: TRBV5-5; D: TRBD2; size: many; DNA: TGTGCCAGCAGCCCCCGGGAGGGGCACTACGAGCAGTACTTC; CDR3: CASSPREGHYEQYF
J: TRBJ2-5; V: TRBV29-1; D: NA; size: many; DNA: TGCAGCGTTGATCAGGGAGTGAAAGAGACCCAGTACTTC; CDR3: CSVDQGVKETQYF
J: TRBJ2-7; V: TRBV27; D: NA; size: many; DNA: TGTGCCAGCAGTTTGGCGTACGGCGGCTCCTACGAGCAGTACTTC; CDR3: CASSLAYGGSYEQYF
J: TRBJ1-1; V: TRBV6-1; D: NA; size: few; DNA: TGTGCCAGCTGGGAGGCAGTCGGTCGGTCTGAAGCTTTCTTT; CDR3: CASWEAVGRSEAFF
J: TRBJ2-7; V: TRBV4-1; D: NA; size: once; DNA: TGCGCCAGCAGCCAAGAAAGGAAAGGAACCTCCTACGAGCAGTACTTC; CDR3: CASSQERKGTSYEQYF
J: TRBJ2-7; V: TRBV11-2; D: NA; size: many; DNA: TGTGCCAGCAGTGCAACTGTGGCCTTACAGCAGTACTTC; CDR3: CASSATVALQQYF
J: TRBJ2-3; V: TRBV10-3; D: TRBD1; size: many; DNA: TGTGCCATCAGGGGACAGTCCCCGGATACGCAGTATTTT; CDR3: CAIRGQSPDTQYF
J: TRBJ2-1; V: TRBV10-3; D: NA; size: many; DNA: TGTGCCATCAGGAGGGCAGATGAGCAGTTCTTC; CDR3: CAIRRADEQFF